This T cell receptor (beta chain) was identified in a study of cytotoxic CD8 clonotypes in ibrutinib-treated CLL. About the research overall: Specimens for response were gathered following a median approximately 12 months of therapy, spanning 6 to 36.

Libraries were prepared by immunoSEQ multiplex PCR; TCRdb keeps only in-frame clonotypes and omits some of them. The sample includes just over 200,000 clones, about four fifths seen only once; the top ten take about an eighth. Per the germline V gene, CDR1 is SGDLS and CDR2 is YYNGEE. V lost 3 bases to trimming and J lost 5 bases, with 14 bases between them. CDR3 length: 14 residues. The rearrangement uses TRBV9 and TRBJ2-5; tentative D call: TRBD2 (6 bases). This TCR came from a human donor with chronic lymphocytic leukemia. This specimen consisted of PBMCs, obtained after 12 months of ibrutinib treatment. Here the CDR3 reads CASSERGGGETQYF. The CDR3 nucleotides are TGTGCCAGCAGCGAGAGGGGAGGCGGGGAGACCCAGTACTTC.